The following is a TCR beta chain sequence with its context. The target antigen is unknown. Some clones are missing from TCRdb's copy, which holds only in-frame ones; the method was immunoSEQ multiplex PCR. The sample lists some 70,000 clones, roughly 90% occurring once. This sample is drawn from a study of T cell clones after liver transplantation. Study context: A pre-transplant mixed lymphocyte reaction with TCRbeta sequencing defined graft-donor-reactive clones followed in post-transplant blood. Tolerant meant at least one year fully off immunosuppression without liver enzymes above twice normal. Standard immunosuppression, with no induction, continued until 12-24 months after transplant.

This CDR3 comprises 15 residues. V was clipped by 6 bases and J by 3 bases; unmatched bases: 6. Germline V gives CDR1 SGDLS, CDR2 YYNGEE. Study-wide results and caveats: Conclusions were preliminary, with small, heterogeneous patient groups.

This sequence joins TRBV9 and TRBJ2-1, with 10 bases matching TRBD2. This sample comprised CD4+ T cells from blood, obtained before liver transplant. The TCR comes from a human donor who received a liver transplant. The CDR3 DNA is TGTGCCAGCACCCCTAGCGGGAGTCGCTACAATGAGCAGTTCTTC. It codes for CASTPSGSRYNEQFF.